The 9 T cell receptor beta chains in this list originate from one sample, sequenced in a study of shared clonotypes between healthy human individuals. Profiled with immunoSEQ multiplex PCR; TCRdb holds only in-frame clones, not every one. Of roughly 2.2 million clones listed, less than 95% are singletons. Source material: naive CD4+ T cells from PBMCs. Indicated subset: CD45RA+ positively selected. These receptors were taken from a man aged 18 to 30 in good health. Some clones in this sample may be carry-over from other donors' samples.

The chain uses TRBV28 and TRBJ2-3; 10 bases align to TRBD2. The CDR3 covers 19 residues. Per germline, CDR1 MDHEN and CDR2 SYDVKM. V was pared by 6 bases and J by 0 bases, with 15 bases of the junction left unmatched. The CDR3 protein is CASRPYYITSGASTDTQYF. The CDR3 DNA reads TGTGCCAGCAGACCCTATTACATCACTAGCGGGGCTAGCACAGATACGCAGTATTTT.

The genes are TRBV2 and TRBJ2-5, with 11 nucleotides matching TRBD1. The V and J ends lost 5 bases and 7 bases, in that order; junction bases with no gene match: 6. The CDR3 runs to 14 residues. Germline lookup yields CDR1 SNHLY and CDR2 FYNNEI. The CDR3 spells CASSPDRGRGTQYF. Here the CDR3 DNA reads TGTGCCAGCAGTCCGGACAGGGGGCGGGGGACCCAGTACTTC.

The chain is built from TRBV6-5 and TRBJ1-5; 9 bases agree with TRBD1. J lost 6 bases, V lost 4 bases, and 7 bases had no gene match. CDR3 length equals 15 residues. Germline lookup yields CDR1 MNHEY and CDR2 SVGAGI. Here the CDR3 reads CASSFNRGQGQPQHF. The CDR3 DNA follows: TGTGCCAGCAGTTTCAACAGGGGGCAGGGTCAGCCCCAGCATTTT.

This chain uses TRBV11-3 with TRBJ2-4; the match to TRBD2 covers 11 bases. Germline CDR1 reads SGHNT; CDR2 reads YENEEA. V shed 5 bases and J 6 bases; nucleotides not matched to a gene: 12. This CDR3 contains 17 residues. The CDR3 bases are TGTGCCAGCAGCCCCTCAAATTCTAGCGGGGGGAGAAACATTCAGTACTTC. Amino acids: CASSPSNSSGGRNIQYF.

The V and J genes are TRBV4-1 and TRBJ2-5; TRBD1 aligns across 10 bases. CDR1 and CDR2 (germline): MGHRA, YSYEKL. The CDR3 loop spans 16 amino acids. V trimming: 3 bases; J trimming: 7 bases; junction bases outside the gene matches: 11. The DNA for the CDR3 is TGCGCCAGCAGCCATAGCCGGACAGGGGGTTCGGGGACCCAGTACTTC. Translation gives CASSHSRTGGSGTQYF.

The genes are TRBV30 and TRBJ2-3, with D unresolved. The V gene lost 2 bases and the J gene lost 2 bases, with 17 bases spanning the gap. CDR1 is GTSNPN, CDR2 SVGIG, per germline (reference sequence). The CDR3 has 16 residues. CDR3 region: CAWSHGVRTTTDTQYF. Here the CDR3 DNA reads TGTGCCTGGAGTCACGGAGTGAGGACCACCACAGATACGCAGTATTTT.

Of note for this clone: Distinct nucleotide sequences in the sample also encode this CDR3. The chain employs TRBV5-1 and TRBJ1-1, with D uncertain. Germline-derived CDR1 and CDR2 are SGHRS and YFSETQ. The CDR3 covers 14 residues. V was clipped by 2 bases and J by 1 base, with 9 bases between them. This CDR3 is CASSLRTENTEAFF. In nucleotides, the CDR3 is TGCGCCAGCAGCTTAAGGACCGAGAACACTGAAGCTTTCTTT.

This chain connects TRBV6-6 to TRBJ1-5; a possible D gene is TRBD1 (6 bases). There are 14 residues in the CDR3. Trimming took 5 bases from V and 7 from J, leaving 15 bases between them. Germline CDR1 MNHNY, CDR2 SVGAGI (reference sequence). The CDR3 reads CASSRQQGWQPQHF. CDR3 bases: TGTGCCAGCAGTCGACAACAGGGATGGCAGCCCCAGCATTTT.

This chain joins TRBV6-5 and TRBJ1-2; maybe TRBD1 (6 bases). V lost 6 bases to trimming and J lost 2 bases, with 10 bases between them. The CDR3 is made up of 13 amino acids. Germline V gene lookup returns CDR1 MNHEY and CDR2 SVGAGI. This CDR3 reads CASRQGSNYGYTF. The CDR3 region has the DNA TGTGCCAGCAGGCAGGGGTCGAACTATGGCTACACCTTC.